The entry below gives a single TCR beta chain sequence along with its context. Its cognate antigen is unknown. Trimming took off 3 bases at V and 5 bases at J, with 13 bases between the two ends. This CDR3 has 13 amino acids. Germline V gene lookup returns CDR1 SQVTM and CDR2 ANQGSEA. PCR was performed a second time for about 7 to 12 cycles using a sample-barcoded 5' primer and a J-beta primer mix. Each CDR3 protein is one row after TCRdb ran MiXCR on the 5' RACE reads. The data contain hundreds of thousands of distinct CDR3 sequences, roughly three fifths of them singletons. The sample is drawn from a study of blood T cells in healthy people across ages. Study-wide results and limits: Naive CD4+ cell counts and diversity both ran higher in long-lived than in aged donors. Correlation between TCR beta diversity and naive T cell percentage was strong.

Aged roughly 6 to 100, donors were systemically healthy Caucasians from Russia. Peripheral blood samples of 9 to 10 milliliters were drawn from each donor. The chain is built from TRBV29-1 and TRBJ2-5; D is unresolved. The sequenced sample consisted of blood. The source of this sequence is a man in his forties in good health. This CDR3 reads CSVELGPGETQYF. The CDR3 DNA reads TGCAGCGTTGAGTTAGGCCCCGGCGAGACCCAGTACTTC.